The 26 T cell receptor beta chains below all came from one sample that was sequenced in a study of control samples from healthy donors and cancer patients. Using immunoSEQ multiplex PCR, the repertoire was profiled, and TCRdb retains in-frame clones only, with some absent. The sample has around 70,000 clones, 94% seen once. Sequenced input: blood. These receptors were obtained from a woman younger than 45 in good health.

In DNA, the CDR3 is TGTGCCAGCAGCTTGGGGGGTTACGAGACCCAGTACTTC. Encoded protein: CASSLGGYETQYF. J is TRBJ2-5 and V is TRBV5-4, with unresolved D. V lost 0 bases and J lost 5, with 8 bases in between. Germline values: CDR1 SGHNT, CDR2 YYREEE (reference sequence). The CDR3 contains 13 residues.

The chain employs TRBV7-2 and TRBJ1-6; D is possibly TRBD1 (6 bases). Germline CDR1 and CDR2: SGHTA and FQGNSA. With 3 bases removed from V and 11 bases from J, the gap between germline ends came to 20 bases. The CDR3 covers 16 residues. The chain's CDR3 is CASSLRLQGGFAPLHF. CDR3 coding DNA: TGTGCCAGCAGCTTGAGGCTACAGGGCGGCTTTGCACCCCTCCACTTT.

DNA for the CDR3: TGTGCCAGCAGTGGGCGACTAGCGGGGGGCCCTCCTCTCGCAGATACGCAGTATTTT. Translating it yields CASSGRLAGGPPLADTQYF. The chain joins TRBV6-1 to TRBJ2-3; 13 nucleotides agree with TRBD2. With 4 bases clipped from V and 4 bases from J, the junction kept 14 bases outside the gene matches. CDR3 size: 19 residues. Looked up from germline, CDR1 is MNHNS and CDR2 is SASEGT.

The J gene is TRBJ1-1, the V gene TRBV9; D call uncertain. Trimming took 2 bases from V and 0 from J, leaving 5 bases between them. This CDR3 is 13 amino acids long. The V gene's germline CDR1 is SGDLS and CDR2 YYNGEE. CDR3 bases: TGTGCCAGCAGCGTTTCAATGAACACTGAAGCTTTCTTT. It specifies CASSVSMNTEAFF.

The chain has TRBV27 and TRBJ1-2, with D possibly TRBD1 on 5 matching bases. CDR3 length equals 15 residues. V was clipped by 5 bases and J by 0 bases, with 13 bases between them. The germline V gene has CDR1 MNHEY and CDR2 SMNVEV (reference sequence). The CDR3 bases are TGTGCCAGCAGTCCGAGAGACAGCGCTAACTATGGCTACACCTTC. This sequence encodes CASSPRDSANYGYTF.

This clone has a handful of counts. This rearrangement joins TRBV7-9 to TRBJ1-5; TRBD1 matches at 8 bases. Germline loops: CDR1 SEHNR, CDR2 FQNEAQ (reference sequence). CDR3 length: 13 residues. Trimming cost V 5 bases and J 6 bases; bases outside gene matches: 3. This CDR3 reads CASSQGAIQPQHF. The CDR3 DNA follows: TGTGCCAGCAGCCAGGGGGCGATTCAGCCCCAGCATTTT.

This chain connects TRBV3-1 (or the pseudogene TRBV3-2) to TRBJ2-5; D is uncertain. The length of the CDR3 is 14 residues. With 2 bases removed from V and 2 bases from J, the gap between germline ends came to 9 bases. Germline assignment: CDR1 LGHDT and CDR2 YNNKEL (reference sequence). The chain's CDR3 is CASSQRTVQETQYF. In nucleotides, the CDR3 is TGTGCCAGCAGCCAAAGGACGGTACAAGAGACCCAGTACTTC.

The chain employs TRBV2 and TRBJ1-1; 8 bases match TRBD1. This CDR3 comprises 15 residues. V was pared by 6 bases and J by 0 bases, with 6 bases of the junction left unmatched. Germline V gives CDR1 SNHLY, CDR2 FYNNEI. CDR3 DNA sequence: TGTGCCAGCAGAGAACAGGGGGGAGTGAACACTGAAGCTTTCTTT. The encoded protein is CASREQGGVNTEAFF. The whole variable domain, remainder taken from reference TRBV2 and TRBJ1-1, is EPEVTQTPSHQVTQMGQEVILRCVPISNHLYFYWYRQILGQKVEFLVSFYNNEISEKSEIFDDQFSVERPDGSNFTLKIRSTKLEDSAMYFCASREQGGVNTEAFFGQGTRLTVV.

The chain recombines TRBV6-5 with TRBJ2-7; D possibly corresponds to TRBD2 (6 bases). The germline V gene encodes CDR1 MNHEY and CDR2 SVGAGI. V lost 8 bases and J lost 6, with 17 bases in between. The CDR3 totals 13 residues. CDR3 amino acids: CASGSGSHSEQYF. The CDR3 nucleotides are TGTGCCAGCGGTTCCGGGAGCCACTCCGAGCAGTACTTC.

V is TRBV6-5 and J is TRBJ1-4; 7 nucleotides align to TRBD1. This CDR3 has 14 amino acids. Germline values: CDR1 MNHEY, CDR2 SVGAGI. The trim removed 10 bases at V and 7 bases at J, leaving 12 bases unmatched. The CDR3 loop reads CATHTGTALEKLFF. DNA for the CDR3: TGTGCCACCCACACCGGGACAGCACTTGAAAAACTGTTTTTT.

This chain uses TRBV5-8 with TRBJ1-5; a possible D gene is TRBD1 (5 bases). Germline lookup yields CDR1 SGHTS and CDR2 YDEGEE. The CDR3 has 16 residues. V was trimmed by 3 bases and J by 0 bases, leaving 13 bases between them. The CDR3 spells CASSSGTVYSNQPQHF. Here the CDR3 DNA reads TGTGCCAGCAGCTCCGGGACGGTTTATAGCAATCAGCCCCAGCATTTT.

The gene calls are TRBV6-6 and TRBJ2-7, with TRBD2 matching 9 bases. The germline V gene has CDR1 MNHNY and CDR2 SVGAGI (reference sequence). The CDR3 has 14 residues. The V and J ends lost 4 bases and 3 bases, in that order; junction bases with no gene match: 4. The CDR3 DNA is TGTGCCAGCAGTTTGATAGCGGGGGTCTACGAGCAGTACTTC. This gives the protein CASSLIAGVYEQYF.

This clone was recorded only once. The chain carries TRBV18 and TRBJ2-2, with no clear D. The CDR3 extends over 13 amino acids. CDR1 is KGHSH and CDR2 is LQKENI in the germline V gene. The germline V and J ends were trimmed by 0 bases and 4 bases, with 3 bases remaining between them. The CDR3 is CASSPPVTGELFF. For the CDR3, the DNA is TGTGCCAGCTCACCACCGGTCACCGGGGAGCTGTTTTTT.

The V call is TRBV2, the J call TRBJ1-2, with D hard to call. The CDR3 totals 12 residues. V was trimmed by 5 bases and J by 7 bases, leaving 11 bases between them. Germline V gene data show CDR1 as SNHLY and CDR2 as FYNNEI. CDR3 sequence (DNA): TGTGCCAGCAGTCGGGAATACCCTGGCTACACCTTC. It codes for CASSREYPGYTF.

This sequence joins TRBV7-9 and TRBJ2-2; D unclear. The CDR3 loop spans 13 amino acids. V lost 3 bases and J lost 2, with 4 bases in between. Germline V lookup: CDR1 SEHNR, CDR2 FQNEAQ (reference sequence). This CDR3 reads CASSLENTGELFF. CDR3 nucleotides: TGTGCCAGCAGCTTGGAAAACACCGGGGAGCTGTTTTTT.

The chain links TRBV5-1 to TRBJ1-4, with D perhaps matching TRBD1 (5 bases). V lost 2 bases to trimming and J lost 8 bases, with 16 bases between them. This CDR3 has 15 residues. CDR1 and CDR2 from the germline V gene are SGHRS and YFSETQ. CDR3 sequence: CASSFFGRADEKLFF. CDR3 bases: TGCGCCAGCAGCTTTTTCGGCAGGGCGGACGAAAAACTGTTTTTT.

The chain links TRBV20-1 to TRBJ1-5; no clear D. The ends were cut back, 3 bases at V and 7 bases at J, with 10 bases in the middle. The CDR3 runs 12 residues. CDR1 and CDR2 from the germline V gene are DFQATT and SNEGSKA (reference sequence). The CDR3 spells CSASQSRQPQHF. The CDR3 DNA reads as TGCAGTGCTAGTCAGAGCAGGCAGCCCCAGCATTTT.

The rearrangement uses TRBV5-4 and TRBJ1-2; TRBD1 might be the D (5 bases). Germline-derived CDR1 and CDR2 are SGHNT and YYREEE (reference sequence). The CDR3 contains 15 residues. With 4 bases removed from V and 4 bases from J, the gap between germline ends came to 17 bases. The CDR3 nucleotides are TGTGCCAGCAGCCGGGCCGGGACCCAGGCCTATGGCTACACCTTC. Its translation is CASSRAGTQAYGYTF.

The V call is TRBV3-1 (or the pseudogene TRBV3-2), the J call TRBJ1-4, with a possible D match to TRBD1 (5 bases). The germline gives CDR1 LGHDT, CDR2 YNNKEL (reference sequence). This CDR3 spans 14 amino acids. V shed 4 bases and J shed 7 bases, with 13 bases lying between them. DNA of the CDR3: TGTGCCAGCAGCCCCGAAGGGGTTCGTGAAAAACTGTTTTTT. Translated: CASSPEGVREKLFF.

This chain links TRBV10-3 with TRBJ2-3, with D perhaps assigned TRBD1 or TRBD2 (5 bases each). This CDR3 contains 15 residues. Germline V gives CDR1 ENHRY, CDR2 SYGVKD. The V end lost 2 bases, the J end lost 6 bases, and 15 bases lay between the germline ends. CDR3 residues: CAISEPRDEGDTQYF. CDR3 coding DNA: TGTGCCATCAGTGAGCCACGGGACGAAGGGGATACGCAGTATTTT.

This rearrangement joins TRBV7-8 to TRBJ2-2; the D gene could be TRBD1 or TRBD2 (5 bases each). The CDR3 spans 16 residues. The germline V and J ends were trimmed by 5 bases and 0 bases, with 13 bases remaining between them. Germline CDR1 and CDR2: SGHVS and FQNEAQ. CDR3 residues: CASSGGSHANTGELFF. CDR3 DNA: TGTGCCAGCAGCGGGGGTAGTCACGCGAACACCGGGGAGCTGTTTTTT.

This chain connects TRBV5-1 to TRBJ1-1; unclear D gene. The CDR3 is 15 residues long. Germline-derived CDR1 and CDR2 are SGHRS and YFSETQ. Between the trimmed V and J ends, which lost 4 bases and 0 bases, there was a span of 13 bases. Here the CDR3 DNA reads TGCGCCAGCAGCCCCGGGGAATTCATGAACACTGAAGCTTTCTTT. Its translation is CASSPGEFMNTEAFF.

The chain uses TRBV5-8 and TRBJ1-5, with a possible D match to TRBD1 (5 bases). There are 15 residues in the CDR3. Between the trimmed V and J ends, which lost 2 bases and 0 bases, there was a span of 9 bases. From germline, CDR1 is SGHTS and CDR2 YDEGEE. In DNA, the CDR3 is TGTGCCAGCAGCTTAGGACACCATAGCAATCAGCCCCAGCATTTT. Its protein product is CASSLGHHSNQPQHF. The whole variable domain, filled in from reference TRBV5-8 and TRBJ1-5, reads EAGVTQSPTHLIKTRGQQATLRCSPISGHTSVYWYQQALGLGLQFLLWYDEGEERNRGNFPPRFSGRQFPNYSSELNVNALELEDSALYLCASSLGHHSNQPQHFGDGTRLSIL.

This chain uses TRBV4-1 with TRBJ1-4, with D perhaps TRBD1 (6 bases). The CDR3 length is 21 residues. Trimming took off 0 bases at V and 7 bases at J, with 30 bases between the two ends. Per the germline V gene, CDR1 is MGHRA and CDR2 is YSYEKL. CDR3 in DNA: TGCGCCAGCAGCCAAGATCCGCCGGTACTACAGAGATTAACGGGGGCTGAAAAACTGTTTTTT. Its protein product is CASSQDPPVLQRLTGAEKLFF.

The V call is TRBV5-8, the J call TRBJ1-6; D gene ambiguous. V was clipped by 3 bases and J by 0 bases, with 10 bases between them. This CDR3 region has 16 residues. Germline assignment: CDR1 SGHTS and CDR2 YDEGEE. The CDR3: CASSSPTISYNSPLHF. The CDR3 region has the DNA TGTGCCAGCAGCTCCCCCACTATCTCCTATAATTCACCCCTCCACTTT.

The CDR3 nucleotides are TGTGCCAGCAGTGTATCCCGGGACAGAAGAAACTATGGCTACACCTTC. It encodes CASSVSRDRRNYGYTF. The V and J genes are TRBV2 and TRBJ1-2, with 7 positions matching TRBD1. Germline V lookup: CDR1 SNHLY, CDR2 FYNNEI. The V gene end was trimmed by 4 bases and the J gene end by 2 bases; junction bases not matched to a gene: 10. CDR3 length equals 16 residues.